These 27 T cell receptor beta chains originate from one sample sequenced in a study of T cell responses to AZD1222 COVID-19 vaccine (dated by TCRdb to 2020 to 2022). The sample's time point label, decoded: about 28 days (+/-7) after the second vaccine dose. Library method: the immunoSEQ multiplex PCR assay. TCRdb limited this immuneACCESS table to in-frame rearrangements with V and J called. A share of clones is missing; checked studies link under half to unresolved V genes, and the rest is unexplained. A total of 95,000 to 110,000 clones appear in this sample, around 90% of them only once. Around 4.5% of the sample belongs to the ten largest clones. The specimen comprised peripheral blood, sampled 28 days after the second AZD1222 dose. All receptors derive from an adult who received the AZD1222 COVID-19 vaccine.

The chain employs TRBV2 and TRBJ1-2, with 9 bases fitting TRBD1. CDR1 and CDR2 from the germline V gene are SNHLY and FYNNEI. This CDR3 is 13 amino acids long. The V gene end was trimmed by 4 bases and the J gene end by 3 bases; junction bases not matched to a gene: 0. In nucleotides, the CDR3 is TGTGCCAGCAGTGGACAGGGGGACTATGGCTACACCTTC. Its protein product is CASSGQGDYGYTF. The full variable domain, in which reference TRBV2 and TRBJ1-2 provide the parts outside the CDR3, is EPEVTQTPSHQVTQMGQEVILRCVPISNHLYFYWYRQILGQKVEFLVSFYNNEISEKSEIFDDQFSVERPDGSNFTLKIRSTKLEDSAMYFCASSGQGDYGYTFGSGTRLTVV.

The DNA of the CDR3 is TGTGCCAGCCGCCCCCAAAGGGGTCTGACCTACAATGAGCAGTTCTTC. Translation gives CASRPQRGLTYNEQFF. The chain joins TRBV4-2 to TRBJ2-1; perhaps TRBD1 as D (5 bases). CDR3 length equals 16 residues. The germline V gene has CDR1 LGHNA and CDR2 YNFKEQ. V was shortened by 8 bases and J by 2 bases, with 19 bases between the two germline ends.

This chain connects TRBV6-1 to TRBJ1-2; the D is unclear. Germline V lookup: CDR1 MNHNS, CDR2 SASEGT. CDR3 size: 11 residues. Trimming left V 3 bases short and J 8 bases short, with 7 bases between. CDR3 DNA: TGTGCCAGCAGTGACGGCGTCGGCTACACCTTC. Protein: CASSDGVGYTF.

The rearrangement uses TRBV5-1 and TRBJ2-5; D is ambiguous. This CDR3 has 11 amino acids. Germline CDR1 reads SGHRS; CDR2 reads YFSETQ. V lost 5 bases and J lost 2, with 4 bases in between. CDR3 sequence (DNA): TGCGCCAGCAGACGACAAGAGACCCAGTACTTC. Protein product: CASRRQETQYF.

This chain connects TRBV3-1 (or the pseudogene TRBV3-2) to TRBJ2-7; D is unresolved. Between the trimmed V and J ends, which lost 1 base and 4 bases, there was a span of 8 bases. Germline V CDR1 and CDR2: LGHDT, YNNKEL (reference sequence). The CDR3 contains 13 residues. The CDR3 reads CASSQVAGYEQYF. The DNA of the CDR3 is TGTGCCAGCAGCCAAGTAGCCGGGTACGAGCAGTACTTC.

The chain couples TRBV24-1 to TRBJ1-4, with TRBD1 matching 8 bases. Germline V gene data show CDR1 as KGHDR and CDR2 as SFDVKD. The CDR3 is made up of 14 amino acids. V lost 3 bases and J lost 8; bases outside the gene matches: 4. Written as DNA, the CDR3 is TGTGCCACCAGTGATCCGCGGGACAGGGAAAAACTGTTTTTT. Translated: CATSDPRDREKLFF.

The chain uses TRBV7-8 and TRBJ2-2; TRBD2 agrees at 10 bases. Germline V lookup: CDR1 SGHVS, CDR2 FQNEAQ. The CDR3 sequence is 16 residues long. After removal of 5 bases from V and 8 bases from J, the junction contained 11 bases not matched to a gene. CDR3 sequence reads: CASSRRSGGDRGELFF. CDR3 DNA sequence: TGTGCCAGCAGCCGCCGGAGCGGGGGGGATCGGGGGGAGCTGTTTTTT.

The gene calls are TRBV4-3 and TRBJ2-7; D not certain. The ends were cut back, 1 base at V and 1 base at J, with 11 bases in the middle. The germline gives CDR1 LGHNA, CDR2 YSLEER. This CDR3 has 15 residues. In DNA form, the CDR3 reads TGCGCCAGCAGCCAAGTCTGGGCCCCGTCCTACGAGCAGTACTTC. Translation: CASSQVWAPSYEQYF.

This clone was counted once. The chain joins TRBV7-3 to TRBJ1-2, with 8 positions matching TRBD1. CDR1 and CDR2 from the germline V gene are SGHTA and FQGTGA. The J segment lost 6 bases and the V segment lost 4 bases, leaving 7 bases of the junction unmatched. This CDR3 has 14 amino acids. This CDR3 reads CASSSNTGGNGYTF. In nucleotides, the CDR3 is TGTGCCAGCAGCTCGAACACAGGGGGGAATGGCTACACCTTC.

The gene calls are TRBV5-1 and TRBJ2-1; D may be TRBD2 (7 bases). The CDR3 spans 16 residues. Deletions cut 0 bases from V and 5 bases from J, with 15 bases between. Per germline, CDR1 SGHRS and CDR2 YFSETQ. CDR3 in amino acids: CASSLVLGGANNEQFF. The CDR3 nucleotides are TGCGCCAGCAGCTTGGTCCTGGGGGGGGCCAACAATGAGCAGTTCTTC.

The table lists this clone with a count of one. This chain uses TRBV7-6 with TRBJ2-7; 8 nucleotides agree with TRBD2. The germline V gene has CDR1 SGHVS and CDR2 FNYEAQ. The CDR3 is 16 amino acids. The V segment lost 5 bases and the J segment 7 bases; nucleotides outside the gene matches: 16. CDR3 sequence (DNA): TGTGCCAGCAGCCGTTCGAATAGCGGGGCGCGGGTTGAGCAGTACTTC. Translated: CASSRSNSGARVEQYF.

The V gene is TRBV2, the J gene TRBJ1-5; the match to TRBD1 covers 11 bases. V shed 9 bases and J 6 bases; nucleotides not matched to a gene: 7. The CDR3 is 14 amino acids. Germline V gives CDR1 SNHLY, CDR2 FYNNEI. The CDR3 DNA follows: TGTGCCAGTTCTGGGACAGGGGGTCGTCAGCCCCAGCATTTT. This encodes CASSGTGGRQPQHF. The entire variable domain, with the rest obtained from reference TRBV2 and TRBJ1-5, is as follows: EPEVTQTPSHQVTQMGQEVILRCVPISNHLYFYWYRQILGQKVEFLVSFYNNEISEKSEIFDDQFSVERPDGSNFTLKIRSTKLEDSAMYFCASSGTGGRQPQHFGDGTRLSIL.

This chain uses TRBV6-6 with TRBJ2-1; TRBD2 matches 8 bases. The CDR3 sequence is 15 residues long. Germline CDR1 MNHNY, CDR2 SVGAGI (reference sequence). J lost 6 bases, V lost 6 bases, and 10 bases had no gene match. The chain's CDR3 is CASSPGGEIFNEQFF. DNA of the CDR3: TGTGCCAGCAGCCCCGGGGGGGAGATATTCAATGAGCAGTTCTTC.

The chain carries TRBV28 and TRBJ1-2; possible D gene TRBD1, 6 bases. Germline lookup yields CDR1 MDHEN and CDR2 SYDVKM. This CDR3 has 14 residues. V was clipped by 6 bases and J by 1 base, with 12 bases between them. The CDR3 DNA follows: TGTGCCAGCAGCGCCCCGGACAGTAACTATGGCTACACCTTC. It encodes CASSAPDSNYGYTF.

This chain links TRBV21-1 with TRBJ1-1; the DNA was not used to check the table's D call, TRBD1. TRBV21-1 is assigned pseudogene status. This CDR3 has 13 residues. As DNA, the CDR3 is TGTGCCAGCAGCAAAAGGGGGCCGGGCGAAGCTTTCTTT. Amino acids: CASSKRGPGEAFF.

In DNA form, the CDR3 reads TGCAGTGCCCTGGACACTGAAGCTTTCTTT. It codes for CSALDTEAFF. The chain couples TRBV20-1 to TRBJ1-1, with D unclear. This CDR3 has 10 residues. Germline CDR1 is DFQATT and CDR2 is SNEGSKA (reference sequence). Trimming left V 6 bases short and J 3 bases short, with 5 bases between.

This chain joins TRBV3-1 (or the pseudogene TRBV3-2) and TRBJ2-3; the match to TRBD2 covers 9 bases. Germline lookup yields CDR1 LGHDT and CDR2 YNNKEL (reference sequence). The CDR3 has 16 residues. Losses at the gene ends were 1 base for V and 4 bases for J; bases not matched to a gene: 6. CDR3 nucleotides: TGTGCCAGCAGCCAAGTTGGCGCGGGGGGGGCAGATACGCAGTATTTT. It is translated as CASSQVGAGGADTQYF.

The CDR3 reads CASSSVLSPRGTEAFF. CDR3 bases: TGTGCCAGCAGCTCCGTCCTTTCGCCAAGGGGCACTGAAGCTTTCTTT. The V call is TRBV6-2 or TRBV6-3, the J call TRBJ1-1; D is possibly TRBD1 (5 bases). With 6 bases removed from V and 4 bases from J, the gap between germline ends came to 21 bases. The CDR3 runs to 16 residues. Germline CDR1 and CDR2: MNHEY and SVGEGT.

V is TRBV24-1 and J is TRBJ2-2, with D maybe TRBD2 (5 bases). The ends were cut back, 5 bases at V and 2 bases at J, with 11 bases in the middle. The CDR3 is 15 amino acids. Germline CDR1 reads KGHDR; CDR2 reads SFDVKD. CDR3 bases: TGTGCCACCAGTGCAGGAGGCGTAAACACCGGGGAGCTGTTTTTT. Translating gives CATSAGGVNTGELFF.

This rearrangement joins TRBV6-5 to TRBJ1-5; D not certain. Germline V lookup: CDR1 MNHEY, CDR2 SVGAGI. This CDR3 comprises 15 residues. Trimming took off 6 bases at V and 3 bases at J, with 15 bases between the two ends. CDR3 protein: CASRPSGSVNQPQHF. DNA of the CDR3: TGTGCCAGCAGGCCTTCCGGGTCCGTCAATCAGCCCCAGCATTTT.

This clone was seen only a few times. The CDR3 bases are TGTGCCAGCAGCAGCAGACAGCGGGGCACCATATATTTT. Amino acid sequence: CASSSRQRGTIYF. This chain uses TRBV7-9 with TRBJ1-3, with TRBD1 as a possible D gene (5 bases). V lost 5 bases to trimming and J lost 9 bases, with 14 bases between them. Germline V gene data show CDR1 as SEHNR and CDR2 as FQNEAQ (reference sequence). CDR3 length equals 13 residues.

The CDR3 DNA reads as TGTGCCAGCTCCATGGTCCTAGCCTCCCCAGATACGCAGTATTTT. It is translated as CASSMVLASPDTQYF. The chain is built from TRBV19 and TRBJ2-3; tentative D call: TRBD2 (5 bases). V gave up 9 bases and J gave up 4 bases, with 20 bases separating them. The CDR3 sequence is 15 residues long. Germline CDR1 and CDR2: LNHDA and SQIVND (reference sequence).

In this sample, this clone turned up once. The chain combines TRBV7-9 with TRBJ2-7; 8 positions match TRBD1. CDR3 length equals 15 residues. Germline V lookup: CDR1 SEHNR, CDR2 FQNEAQ (reference sequence). The V and J ends lost 5 bases and 0 bases, in that order; junction bases with no gene match: 6. CDR3 DNA: TGTGCCAGCAGCCTCAGGGGGCAGAGCTCCTACGAGCAGTACTTC. This encodes CASSLRGQSSYEQYF. The full variable domain, completed using reference TRBV7-9 and TRBJ2-7, is DTGVSQNPRHKITKRGQNVTFRCDPISEHNRLYWYRQTLGQGPEFLTYFQNEAQLEKSRLLSDRFSAERPKGSFSTLEIQRTEQGDSAMYLCASSLRGQSSYEQYFGPGTRLTVT.

V and J are TRBV4-3 and TRBJ1-6, with TRBD1 identical over 8 bases. The CDR3 spans 15 residues. Per germline, CDR1 LGHNA and CDR2 YSLEER. V lost 0 bases to trimming and J lost 9 bases; unmatched junction nucleotides: 4. CDR3 nucleotides: TGCGCCAGCAGCCAAGATAGAGGACAGGGTTCACCCCTCCACTTT. As protein: CASSQDRGQGSPLHF.

This clone was counted once. The genes are TRBV2 and TRBJ2-7; TRBD2 matches 11 bases. Germline V gene data show CDR1 as SNHLY and CDR2 as FYNNEI. This CDR3 comprises 15 residues. V lost 7 bases and J lost 0; bases outside the gene matches: 5. The CDR3 here is CASTLGLAVSYEQYF. The CDR3 bases are TGTGCCAGCACCCTGGGACTAGCGGTCTCCTACGAGCAGTACTTC.

This chain uses TRBV5-1 with TRBJ2-7, with TRBD1 identical over 10 bases. The CDR3 consists of 16 residues. V lost 0 bases to trimming and J lost 4 bases; unmatched junction nucleotides: 7. Germline V CDR1 and CDR2: SGHRS, YFSETQ. DNA of the CDR3: TGCGCCAGCAGCTTGGGCCAGGGACAGGGGTGGTACGAGCAGTACTTC. Translating it yields CASSLGQGQGWYEQYF.

The gene calls are TRBV4-2 and TRBJ2-3, with TRBD2 as a possible D gene (5 bases). V shed 0 bases and J shed 0 bases, with 10 bases lying between them. The germline V gene has CDR1 LGHNA and CDR2 YNFKEQ. CDR3 length equals 16 residues. CDR3 residues: CASSQEDWVSTDTQYF. DNA for the CDR3: TGTGCCAGCAGCCAAGAGGACTGGGTTAGCACAGATACGCAGTATTTT.